The 19 T cell receptor beta chains below all came from one sample that was sequenced in a study of cytomegalovirus exposure and HLA in healthy donors. Primers included in the PCR were 60 Vbeta and 13 Jbeta primers. TCRdb's copy holds only in-frame clones and misses some; the assay was immunoSEQ multiplex PCR. The data show under 200,000 clones, approximately 86% seen once. The sample consisted of PBMCs. The source of these receptors is a woman in her twenties or thirties in good health and CMV-seronegative.

The rearrangement uses TRBV9 and TRBJ2-5; D perhaps matches TRBD2 (6 bases). Trimming removed 1 base from V and 4 bases from J, with 14 bases in between. Germline CDR1 SGDLS, CDR2 YYNGEE. CDR3 length: 15 residues. The CDR3 reads CASSVKGLRSETQYF. CDR3 sequence (DNA): TGTGCCAGCAGCGTAAAGGGACTTCGCTCAGAGACCCAGTACTTC.

The chain combines TRBV7-8 with TRBJ2-2; 9 bases are a match to TRBD2. Looked up from germline, CDR1 is SGHVS and CDR2 is FQNEAQ. This CDR3 comprises 18 residues. Trimming cost V 7 bases and J 0 bases; bases outside gene matches: 12. The CDR3 here is CASTPHLSGGPNTGELFF. Here the CDR3 DNA reads TGTGCCAGCACCCCGCACCTCAGCGGGGGGCCGAACACCGGGGAGCTGTTTTTT.

The chain has TRBV5-1 and TRBJ2-2, with 8 bases that match TRBD2. The CDR3 is 18 residues long. Germline loops: CDR1 SGHRS, CDR2 YFSETQ. Trimming took 0 bases from V and 7 from J; bases not matched to a gene: 14. CDR3: CASSLDGTRRPNVGELFF. CDR3 DNA: TGCGCCAGCAGCTTGGATGGGACTAGACGGCCGAACGTCGGGGAGCTGTTTTTT.

The genes are TRBV14 and TRBJ2-5; a weak D match, TRBD2 (5 bases). The CDR3 loop spans 13 amino acids. Trimming stripped 1 base from V and 7 bases from J, with 10 bases between. Looked up from germline, CDR1 is SGHDN and CDR2 is FVKESK. The CDR3 region has the DNA TGTGCCAGCAGCCAAGGGGTCCGGGGGACCCAGTACTTC. Amino acid sequence: CASSQGVRGTQYF.

The chain links TRBV5-1 to TRBJ2-3, with TRBD2 identical over 7 bases. Looked up from germline, CDR1 is SGHRS and CDR2 is YFSETQ. Trimming at V came to 1 base and at J to 0 bases, leaving 5 bases not matched to a gene. The CDR3 covers 16 residues. In DNA, the CDR3 is TGCGCCAGCAGCTTGTTCGCGGGGGTGAGCACAGATACGCAGTATTTT. Protein sequence: CASSLFAGVSTDTQYF.

The rearrangement joins TRBV6-5 to TRBJ1-5; 8 nucleotides line up with TRBD1. This CDR3 contains 14 residues. Trimming cost V 6 bases and J 11 bases; bases outside gene matches: 12. The germline gives CDR1 MNHEY, CDR2 SVGAGI. CDR3 sequence: CASSPTGVSVTQHF. The CDR3 coding sequence is TGTGCCAGCAGCCCGACAGGGGTAAGTGTCACCCAGCATTTT.

The chain couples TRBV5-4 to TRBJ2-1, with D maybe TRBD2 (6 bases). The germline V gene has CDR1 SGHNT and CDR2 YYREEE (reference sequence). The CDR3 covers 12 residues. Trimming pared 5 bases from V and 5 bases from J, leaving 8 bases between. CDR3 DNA: TGTGCCAGCAGGGGCGGGAACAATGAGCAGTTCTTC. This sequence encodes CASRGGNNEQFF.

The gene calls are TRBV21-1 and TRBJ2-7; the table's D call TRBD1 went unverified against the DNA. TRBV21-1 is given as a pseudogene. The length of the CDR3 is 16 residues. CDR3 region: CASSPRPGQETGEQYF. In DNA, the CDR3 is TGTGCCAGCAGCCCTCGGCCGGGACAGGAGACCGGCGAGCAGTACTTC.

The chain recombines TRBV5-1 with TRBJ1-2; 9 bases match TRBD1. J was trimmed by 4 bases and V by 3 bases; bases with no gene match: 7. Per germline, CDR1 SGHRS and CDR2 YFSETQ. This CDR3 region has 15 residues. This CDR3 reads CASSYGRTGAYGYTF. The CDR3 region has the DNA TGCGCCAGCAGCTACGGCAGGACAGGGGCCTATGGCTACACCTTC.

CDR3 sequence: CSAGVDTQYF. The CDR3 nucleotides are TGCAGTGCCGGGGTAGATACGCAGTATTTT. The chain combines TRBV20-1 with TRBJ2-3; tentatively, D is TRBD2 (5 bases). The CDR3 sequence is 10 residues long. Trimming shortened V by 6 bases and J by 5 bases, and 6 bases separated the two germline ends. Germline V CDR1 and CDR2: DFQATT, SNEGSKA (reference sequence).

The V call is TRBV6-1, the J call TRBJ2-2, with unresolved D. Trimming left V 7 bases short and J 8 bases short, with 14 bases between. Germline-derived CDR1 and CDR2 are MNHNS and SASEGT. The CDR3 is made up of 13 amino acids. Written as DNA, the CDR3 is TGTGCCAGCACCACGTGGGCGCCTGGGGAGCTGTTTTTT. This gives the protein CASTTWAPGELFF.

This chain links TRBV5-8 with TRBJ2-2; possibly TRBD2 for D (6 bases). The germline gives CDR1 SGHTS, CDR2 YDEGEE. This CDR3 comprises 15 residues. V lost 1 base and J 2 bases, leaving 9 bases between the germline ends. CDR3 nucleotides: TGTGCCAGCAGCTTGTTCGGGAGAAACACCGGGGAGCTGTTTTTT. Its translation: CASSLFGRNTGELFF. The full variable domain, rest sourced from reference TRBV5-8 and TRBJ2-2, is EAGVTQSPTHLIKTRGQQATLRCSPISGHTSVYWYQQALGLGLQFLLWYDEGEERNRGNFPPRFSGRQFPNYSSELNVNALELEDSALYLCASSLFGRNTGELFFGEGSRLTVL.

V usage is TRBV11-2 and J usage is TRBJ2-7; 9 bases match TRBD1. The CDR3 consists of 15 residues. The germline gives CDR1 SGHAT, CDR2 FQNNGV. The ends lost 4 bases at V and 2 bases at J; junction bases unmatched: 6. CDR3 loop: CASSSIRDRAYEQYF. In DNA, the CDR3 is TGTGCCAGCAGCTCGATCCGGGACAGGGCCTACGAGCAGTACTTC.

V is TRBV18 and J is TRBJ1-1, with 7 bases fitting TRBD1. CDR1 is KGHSH, CDR2 LQKENI, per germline. V was pared by 3 bases and J by 11 bases, with 12 bases of the junction left unmatched. The CDR3 totals 14 residues. The CDR3 DNA sequence: TGTGCCAGCTCACCTACCGGGACAGCCGCAGTGGCTTTCTTT. Its protein product is CASSPTGTAAVAFF.

The chain employs TRBV5-1 and TRBJ1-1, with a weak D call TRBD1 (5 bases). The CDR3 sequence is 13 residues long. V lost 3 bases, J lost 7 bases, and 13 bases lay in between. Germline lookup yields CDR1 SGHRS and CDR2 YFSETQ. The CDR3 sequence is CASSWQGTFEAFF. CDR3 DNA sequence: TGCGCCAGCAGCTGGCAGGGAACGTTTGAAGCTTTCTTT.

This CDR3 reads CASSSGTGGQETQYF. In nucleotides, the CDR3 is TGTGCCAGCAGCTCCGGGACAGGGGGCCAAGAGACCCAGTACTTC. The genes are TRBV5-8 and TRBJ2-5; 11 positions match TRBD1. CDR1 is SGHTS and CDR2 is YDEGEE in the germline V gene. Trimming cost V 3 bases and J 1 base; bases outside gene matches: 2. The CDR3 totals 15 residues.

The rearrangement uses TRBV13 and TRBJ2-1; tentatively, D is TRBD2 (7 bases). This CDR3 region has 18 residues. Germline loops: CDR1 PRHDT, CDR2 FYEKMQ (reference sequence). The V gene lost 4 bases and the J gene lost 8 bases, with 27 bases spanning the gap. The CDR3 bases are TGTGCCAGCAGCTCCAGCCCCCGTGTGGGGGGGGCTCTCGATGAGCAGTTCTTC. Its protein is CASSSSPRVGGALDEQFF.

The chain is built from TRBV4-1 and TRBJ2-2, with TRBD2 matching over 9 bases. The CDR3 loop spans 16 amino acids. After removal of 0 bases from V and 8 bases from J, the junction contained 7 bases not matched to a gene. Germline V gene lookup returns CDR1 MGHRA and CDR2 YSYEKL. CDR3 bases: TGCGCCAGCAGCCAAGATGGCGGGGGGGCGATGGGGGAGCTGTTTTTT. Translation gives CASSQDGGGAMGELFF.

The V and J genes are TRBV9 and TRBJ2-2, with D perhaps matching TRBD1 (5 bases). With 0 bases removed from V and 8 bases from J, the gap between germline ends came to 11 bases. This CDR3 region has 14 residues. Germline V gene lookup returns CDR1 SGDLS and CDR2 YYNGEE. In DNA, the CDR3 is TGTGCCAGCAGCGTAGGTCCGCAGGGAGGGGAGCTGTTTTTT. It yields the protein CASSVGPQGGELFF.